The source of this T cell receptor (beta chain) is a study of blood T cell repertoires in COVID-19. Study context: Whether acute or convalescent, the COVID-19 samples came from the United States, Italy and Spain.

This clone was seen a single time. Participants were aged roughly 18 to 89 years from about two dozen US areas. The CDR3 extends over 11 amino acids. With 8 bases removed from V and 7 bases from J, the gap between germline ends came to 8 bases. Authors' methods: Reference gene primer amplification gave estimated nucleated cell counts. The assay was immunoSEQ multiplex PCR, and TCRdb's table has in-frame clones only and misses some. V and J calls and clone size come straight from that table; D and trimming were deduced from the DNA. The sample has a few hundred thousand clones; around 88% are singletons.

The chain recombines TRBV12-3 or TRBV12-4 with TRBJ2-2; no definite D call. Sequencing was carried out using PBMCs or T cells enriched from blood (not recorded which). This TCR came from a woman aged 45-60 years with acute COVID-19. The CDR3 sequence is CASCRVGELFF. The DNA for the CDR3 is TGTGCCAGCTGCCGGGTCGGGGAGCTGTTTTTT.